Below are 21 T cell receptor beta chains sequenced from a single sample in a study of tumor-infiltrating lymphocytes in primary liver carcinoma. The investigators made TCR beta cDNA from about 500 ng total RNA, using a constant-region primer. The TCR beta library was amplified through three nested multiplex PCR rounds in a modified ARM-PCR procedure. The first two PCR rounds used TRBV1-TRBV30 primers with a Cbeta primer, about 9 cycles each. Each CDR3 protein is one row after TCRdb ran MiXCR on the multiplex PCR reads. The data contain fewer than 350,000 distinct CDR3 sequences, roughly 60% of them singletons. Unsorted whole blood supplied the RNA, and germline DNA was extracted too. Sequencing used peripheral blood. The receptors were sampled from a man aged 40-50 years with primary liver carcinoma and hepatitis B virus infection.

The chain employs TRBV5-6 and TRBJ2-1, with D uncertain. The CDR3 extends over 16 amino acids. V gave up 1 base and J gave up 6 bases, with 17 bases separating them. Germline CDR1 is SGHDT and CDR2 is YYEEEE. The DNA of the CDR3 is TGTGCCAGCAGCTTGTGGTGGGTTAGGGTCGGCAATGAGCAGTTCTTC. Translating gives CASSLWWVRVGNEQFF.

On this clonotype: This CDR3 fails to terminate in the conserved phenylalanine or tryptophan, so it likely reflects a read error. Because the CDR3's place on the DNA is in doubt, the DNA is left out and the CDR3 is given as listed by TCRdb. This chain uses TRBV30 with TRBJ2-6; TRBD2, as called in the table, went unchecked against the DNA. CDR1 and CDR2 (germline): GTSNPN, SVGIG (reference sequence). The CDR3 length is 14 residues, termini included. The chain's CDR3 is CARDSEARANVLAL.

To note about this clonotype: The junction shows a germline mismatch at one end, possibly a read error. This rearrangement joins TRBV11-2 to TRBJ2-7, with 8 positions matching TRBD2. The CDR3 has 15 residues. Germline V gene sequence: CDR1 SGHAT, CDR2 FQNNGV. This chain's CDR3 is CASSPSRLAIYEQYF. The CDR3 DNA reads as TGTGCCAGCAGCCCCTCTAGACTAGCGATCTACGAGCAATACTTC.

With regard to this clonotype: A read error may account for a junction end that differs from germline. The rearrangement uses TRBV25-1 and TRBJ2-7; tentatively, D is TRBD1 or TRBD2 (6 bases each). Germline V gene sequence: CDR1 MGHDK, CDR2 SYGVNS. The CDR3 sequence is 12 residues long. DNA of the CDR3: TGTGCCAACAGTGTGGGGGGCGGCGAGCAGTACTTC. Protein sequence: CANSVGGGEQYF.

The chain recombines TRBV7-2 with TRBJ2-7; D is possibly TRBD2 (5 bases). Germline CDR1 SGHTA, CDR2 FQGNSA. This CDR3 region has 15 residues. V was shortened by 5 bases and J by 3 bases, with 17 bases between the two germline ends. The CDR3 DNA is TGTGCCAGCAGCCCCCAGGCGCGGGCGCACTACGAGCAGTACTTC. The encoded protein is CASSPQARAHYEQYF.

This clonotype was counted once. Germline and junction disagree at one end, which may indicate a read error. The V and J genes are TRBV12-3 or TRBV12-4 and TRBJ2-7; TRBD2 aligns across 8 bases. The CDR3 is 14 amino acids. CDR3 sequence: CVSSYSGSPHEQYF. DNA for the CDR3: TGTGTCAGCAGTTACAGCGGGAGCCCCCACGAGCAGTACTTC.

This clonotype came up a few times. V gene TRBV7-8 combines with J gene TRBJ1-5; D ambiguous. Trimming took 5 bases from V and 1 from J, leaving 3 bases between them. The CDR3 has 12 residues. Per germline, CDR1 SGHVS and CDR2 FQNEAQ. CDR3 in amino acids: CASSTSNQPQHF. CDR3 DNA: TGTGCCAGCAGCACCAGCAATCAGCCCCAGCATTTT.

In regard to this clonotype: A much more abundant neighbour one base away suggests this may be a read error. CDR3 nucleotides: TGTGCCAGCAGCGCGGACCCATTGAGCGGCTACGCCTTC. Its protein is CASSADPLSGYAF. J is TRBJ1-2 and V is TRBV7-8, with no clear D. CDR1 is SGHVS, CDR2 FQNEAQ, per germline. The CDR3 has 13 amino acids.

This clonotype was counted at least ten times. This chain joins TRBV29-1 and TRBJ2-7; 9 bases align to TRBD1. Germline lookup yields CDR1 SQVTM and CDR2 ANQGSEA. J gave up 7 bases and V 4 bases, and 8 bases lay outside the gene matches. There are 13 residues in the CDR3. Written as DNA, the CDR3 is TGCAGCGTTGGGAAACAGGGGGCGGGGGAGCAGTACTTC. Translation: CSVGKQGAGEQYF.

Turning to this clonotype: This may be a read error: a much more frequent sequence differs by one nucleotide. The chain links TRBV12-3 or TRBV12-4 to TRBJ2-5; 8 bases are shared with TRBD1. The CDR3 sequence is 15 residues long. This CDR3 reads CPSSLEQGARETQYF. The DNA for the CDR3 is TGTCCCAGCAGTTTGGAGCAGGGGGCTAGGGAGACCCAGTACTTC.

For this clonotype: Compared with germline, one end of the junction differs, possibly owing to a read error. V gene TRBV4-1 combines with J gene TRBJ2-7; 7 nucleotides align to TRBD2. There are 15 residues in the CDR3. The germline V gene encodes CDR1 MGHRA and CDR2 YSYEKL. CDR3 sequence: CANSQVATGGYEQYF. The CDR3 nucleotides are TGCGCCAACAGCCAAGTTGCAACGGGGGGATACGAGCAGTACTTC.

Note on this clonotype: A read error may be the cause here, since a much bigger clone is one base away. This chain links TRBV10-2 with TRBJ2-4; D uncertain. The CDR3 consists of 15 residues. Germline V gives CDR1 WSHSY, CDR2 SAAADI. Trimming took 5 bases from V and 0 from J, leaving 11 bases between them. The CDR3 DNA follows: TGCGCCAGCAGTCCACAAGAGCTAGCCAAAAACATTCAGTACTTC. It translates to CASSPQELAKNIQYF.

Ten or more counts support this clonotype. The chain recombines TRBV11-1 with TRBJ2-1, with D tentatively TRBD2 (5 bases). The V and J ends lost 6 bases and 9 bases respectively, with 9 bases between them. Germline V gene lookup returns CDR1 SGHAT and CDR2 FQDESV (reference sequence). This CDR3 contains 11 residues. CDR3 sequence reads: CASRGASEQFF. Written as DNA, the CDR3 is TGTGCCAGCAGGGGAGCATCTGAGCAGTTCTTC. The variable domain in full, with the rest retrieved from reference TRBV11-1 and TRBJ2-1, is EAEVAQSPRYKITEKSQAVAFWCDPISGHATLYWYRQILGQGPELLVQFQDESVVDDSQLPKDRFSAERLKGVDSTLKIQPAELGDSAMYLCASRGASEQFFGPGTRLTVL.

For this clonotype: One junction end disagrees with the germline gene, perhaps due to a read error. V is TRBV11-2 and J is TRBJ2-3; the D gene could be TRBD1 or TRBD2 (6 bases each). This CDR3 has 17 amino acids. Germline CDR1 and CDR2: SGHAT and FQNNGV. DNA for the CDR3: TGTGCCGGCAGCTTAACATTTGGGGGGCCGAGCGCAGATACGCAGTATTTT. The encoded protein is CAGSLTFGGPSADTQYF. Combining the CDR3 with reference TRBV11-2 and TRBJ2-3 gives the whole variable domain EAGVAQSPRYKIIEKRQSVAFWCNPISGHATLYWYQQILGQGPKLLIQFQNNGVVDDSQLPKDRFSAERLKGVDSTLKIQPAKLEDSAVYLCAGSLTFGGPSADTQYFGPGTRLTVL.

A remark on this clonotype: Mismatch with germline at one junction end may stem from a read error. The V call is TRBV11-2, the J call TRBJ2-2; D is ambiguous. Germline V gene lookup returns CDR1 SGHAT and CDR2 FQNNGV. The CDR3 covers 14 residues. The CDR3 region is CVSSLSAGTGELFF. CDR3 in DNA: TGTGTCAGCAGCTTATCTGCAGGCACCGGGGAGCTGTTTTTT.

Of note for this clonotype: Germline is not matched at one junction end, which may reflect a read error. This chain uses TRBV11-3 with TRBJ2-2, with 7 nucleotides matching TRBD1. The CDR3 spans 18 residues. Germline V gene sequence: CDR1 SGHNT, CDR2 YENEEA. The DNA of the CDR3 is TGTACCAGCAGTTTAAGTCTTTCTCTGGCAGGGGGCACCGGGGAGCTGTTTTTT. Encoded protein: CTSSLSLSLAGGTGELFF.

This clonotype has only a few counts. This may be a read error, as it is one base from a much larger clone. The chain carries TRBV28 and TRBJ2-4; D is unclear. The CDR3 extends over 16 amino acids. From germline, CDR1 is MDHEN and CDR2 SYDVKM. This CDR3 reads CAGSFGIPLGKNIQYF. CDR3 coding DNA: TGTGCCGGCAGTTTCGGAATTCCCTTGGGCAAAAACATTCAGTACTTC.

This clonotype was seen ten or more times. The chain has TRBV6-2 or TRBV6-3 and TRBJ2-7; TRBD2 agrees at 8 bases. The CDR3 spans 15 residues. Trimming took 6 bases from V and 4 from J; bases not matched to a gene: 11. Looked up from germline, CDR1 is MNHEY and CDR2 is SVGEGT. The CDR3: CASSHGRAIQYEQYF. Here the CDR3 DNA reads TGTGCCAGCAGCCACGGGAGGGCCATTCAATACGAGCAGTACTTC.

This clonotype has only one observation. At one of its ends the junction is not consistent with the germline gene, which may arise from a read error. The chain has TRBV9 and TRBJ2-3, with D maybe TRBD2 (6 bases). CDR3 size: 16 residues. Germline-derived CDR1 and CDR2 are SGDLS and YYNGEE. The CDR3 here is CASSVDPWGETDTHYF. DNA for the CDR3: TGTGCCAGCAGCGTAGACCCCTGGGGGGAGACAGATACGCATTATTTT.

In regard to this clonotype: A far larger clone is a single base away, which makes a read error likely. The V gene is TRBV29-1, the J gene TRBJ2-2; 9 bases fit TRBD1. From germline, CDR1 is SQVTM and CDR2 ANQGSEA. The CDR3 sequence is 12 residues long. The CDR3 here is CSVGQGTVELFF. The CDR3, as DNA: TGCAGCGTGGGACAGGGCACCGTGGAGCTGTTTTTT.

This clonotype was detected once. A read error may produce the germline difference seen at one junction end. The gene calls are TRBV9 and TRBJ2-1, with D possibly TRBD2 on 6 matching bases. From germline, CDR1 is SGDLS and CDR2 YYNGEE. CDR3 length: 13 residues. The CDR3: CASSQADYSEQFF. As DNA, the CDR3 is TGTGCCAGCAGCCAAGCGGACTACAGTGAGCAGTTCTTC.